This T cell receptor beta chain was found in a study of T cell changes during pregnancy in multiple sclerosis. This table comes from immunoSEQ multiplex PCR, and its TCRdb copy is limited to in-frame clones, with some not included. The table includes 55,000 to 65,000 clones, 92% detected once. V dropped 1 base and J dropped 0; count of bases not matched to a gene: 6. This CDR3 has 17 residues. CDR1 and CDR2 from the germline V gene are SGHVS and FNYEAQ. The V call is TRBV7-6, the J call TRBJ2-1; TRBD2 agrees at 7 bases. This receptor was taken from a female donor with multiple sclerosis, enrolled in a pregnancy study. The source material was peripheral blood, sampled in the first trimester of pregnancy. This CDR3 is CASSLEGRGSSYNEQFF. The CDR3 DNA is TGTGCCAGCAGCTTAGAAGGGCGGGGGAGCTCCTACAATGAGCAGTTCTTC.